Listed below are T cell receptor beta chains from one sample, sequenced in a study of OX40 agonist ivuxolimab in advanced cancers. Method: immunoSEQ multiplex PCR; TCRdb's copy keeps in-frame clones and lacks some. Here the sample spans 45,000 to 50,000 clones, roughly 87% being singletons. The sample consisted of CD4+ or CD8+ T cells sorted from blood, taken in a trial of the OX40 agonist ivuxolimab. Receptors were obtained from an adult with an advanced solid tumor such as melanoma, head and neck, liver or kidney cancer. CDR3s include the opening cysteine and the closing phenylalanine or tryptophan. The order of the fields is D gene, J gene, clone size, V gene, CDR3 protein, CDR3 DNA. A D gene is named only where the DNA matches it firmly. Expanded clones get a size class; other rows say once, few or many, or leave the size out.

d_gene: TRBD1; j_gene: TRBJ1-1; abundance: once; v_gene: TRBV4-1; CDR3aa: CASSQDQGQGANTEAFF; CDR3nt: TGCGCCAGCAGCCAAGATCAGGGACAGGGGGCGAACACTGAAGCTTTCTTT
d_gene: NA; j_gene: TRBJ1-1; abundance: NA; v_gene: TRBV11-2; CDR3aa: CASSTPFPNTEAFF; CDR3nt: TGTGCCAGCAGCACCCCCTTTCCGAACACTGAAGCTTTCTTT
d_gene: NA; j_gene: TRBJ2-5; abundance: NA; v_gene: TRBV7-9; CDR3aa: CASSLLGAGRETQYF; CDR3nt: TGTGCCAGCAGCTTACTCGGAGCAGGGCGAGAGACCCAGTACTTC
d_gene: NA; j_gene: TRBJ2-3; abundance: NA; v_gene: TRBV15; CDR3aa: CATSREFPGDTQYF; CDR3nt: TGTGCCACCAGCAGGGAATTTCCTGGGGATACGCAGTATTTT
d_gene: TRBD2; j_gene: TRBJ2-3; abundance: NA; v_gene: TRBV10-1; CDR3aa: CASSDSGGPDTQYF; CDR3nt: TGCGCCAGCAGTGACTCGGGGGGGCCTGATACGCAGTATTTT
d_gene: NA; j_gene: TRBJ1-5; abundance: NA; v_gene: TRBV7-9; CDR3aa: CASSPGLASNQPQHF; CDR3nt: TGTGCCAGCAGCCCTGGACTGGCCAGCAATCAGCCCCAGCATTTT
d_gene: TRBD1; j_gene: TRBJ1-2; abundance: NA; v_gene: TRBV4-1; CDR3aa: CASSQDISGRGFGYTF; CDR3nt: TGCGCCAGCAGCCAAGACATCTCCGGCAGGGGGTTTGGCTACACCTTC
d_gene: NA; j_gene: TRBJ1-5; abundance: NA; v_gene: TRBV4-1; CDR3aa: CASSQEYSLGQPQHF; CDR3nt: TGCGCCAGCAGCCAAGAGTACAGCCTGGGTCAGCCCCAGCATTTT
d_gene: TRBD1; j_gene: TRBJ1-2; abundance: NA; v_gene: TRBV7-9; CDR3aa: CASRHQGEVGGYTF; CDR3nt: TGTGCCAGCAGGCACCAGGGGGAAGTCGGTGGCTACACCTTC
d_gene: TRBD1; j_gene: TRBJ2-7; abundance: NA; v_gene: TRBV9; CDR3aa: CASSVGTGPYEQYF; CDR3nt: TGTGCCAGCAGCGTAGGGACAGGGCCCTACGAGCAGTACTTC